Each of the 31 T cell receptor beta chains below was sequenced from the same sample in a study of regulatory T cells in long-lasting Graves disease. As for time point: persistent/refractory GD, antithyroid drugs over 5 years with positive TRAb. Generation of the TCR library employed RNA extracted from PBMCs. Construction of the TCR beta libraries employed iRepertoire HTBI primers in conjunction with Arm-PCR of CDR3 regions. A single record per CDR3 protein comes from TCRdb applying MiXCR to the multiplex PCR reads. The table has about 460,000 distinct CDR3 sequences, 20% to 25% seen once. The sample in question was peripheral blood mononuclear cells (PBMCs), obtained when the disease was refractory, from a patient treated with antithyroid drugs. The receptors shown here come from a female donor with Graves disease.

V and J are TRBV5-1 and TRBJ2-2; D remains unclear. The CDR3 has 15 amino acids. Germline CDR1 reads SGHRS; CDR2 reads YFSETQ. The V and J ends lost 3 bases and 0 bases respectively, with 9 bases between them. CDR3 loop: CASSWWVANTGELFF. CDR3 in DNA: TGCGCCAGCAGCTGGTGGGTGGCGAACACCGGGGAGCTGTTTTTT.

This clonotype has a count of ten or more. The chain has TRBV28 and TRBJ1-5; D gene uncertain. V was trimmed by 7 bases and J by 5 bases, leaving 12 bases between them. Germline CDR1 reads MDHEN; CDR2 reads SYDVKM. The CDR3 totals 13 residues. The DNA of the CDR3 is TGTGCCAGCACCAAATTCACCGATCAGCCCCAGCATTTT. This sequence encodes CASTKFTDQPQHF.

As to this clonotype: The junction differs from germline at one of its ends, possibly a read error. The chain joins TRBV11-3 to TRBJ2-7, with D maybe TRBD2 (6 bases). This CDR3 has 12 residues. Germline-derived CDR1 and CDR2 are SGHNT and YENEEA. Written as DNA, the CDR3 is TGTGCCAGCAGCGACTTGTGGGGGGACCGCGTATTC. Translation gives CASSDLWGDRVF.

V gene TRBV5-1 combines with J gene TRBJ1-4, with D maybe TRBD1 (6 bases). V gave up 0 bases and J gave up 4 bases, with 10 bases separating them. The CDR3 totals 15 residues. The germline gives CDR1 SGHRS, CDR2 YFSETQ. The chain's CDR3 is CASSLDTGINEKLFF. CDR3 nucleotides: TGCGCCAGCAGCTTGGACACAGGGATTAATGAAAAACTGTTTTTT.

This clonotype has a handful of counts. The chain uses TRBV18 and TRBJ2-5; 10 bases line up with TRBD1. Losses at the gene ends were 3 bases for V and 5 bases for J; bases not matched to a gene: 6. Germline values: CDR1 KGHSH, CDR2 LQKENI. This CDR3 is built from 15 residues. The CDR3 here is CASSPGTGVRETQYF. The DNA of the CDR3 is TGTGCCAGCTCACCCGGGACAGGGGTGAGGGAGACCCAGTACTTC.

The chain recombines TRBV9 with TRBJ2-7; a weak D match, TRBD1 (6 bases). The CDR3 consists of 12 residues. Germline V CDR1 and CDR2: SGDLS, YYNGEE. V lost 4 bases to trimming and J lost 7 bases, with 12 bases between them. The CDR3 region has the DNA TGTGCCAGCAGCACCGGGGACAATGAGCAGTACTTC. Its protein is CASSTGDNEQYF.

This clonotype was recorded a few times. This sequence joins TRBV14 and TRBJ1-2, with D possibly TRBD1 on 6 matching bases. V was shortened by 0 bases and J by 13 bases, with 18 bases between the two germline ends. The germline CDR1 and CDR2 sequences are SGHDN and FVKESK. This CDR3 has 14 amino acids. CDR3 sequence: CASSQERQGTAITF. The CDR3 bases are TGTGCCAGCAGCCAAGAGCGGCAGGGGACCGCCATCACCTTC. Filled out from reference TRBV14 and TRBJ1-2, the complete variable domain reads EAGVTQFPSHSVIEKGQTVTLRCDPISGHDNLYWYRRVMGKEIKFLLHFVKESKQDESGMPNNRFLAERTGGTYSTLKVQPAELEDSGVYFCASSQERQGTAITFGSGTRLTVV.

This clonotype showed up many times. The chain carries TRBV27 and TRBJ1-6; D call uncertain. Germline values: CDR1 MNHEY, CDR2 SMNVEV (reference sequence). The V end lost 3 bases, the J end lost 2 bases, and 8 bases lay between the germline ends. This CDR3 comprises 15 residues. The CDR3 sequence is CASSLTGTYNSPLHF. The CDR3 coding sequence is TGTGCCAGCAGTTTGACTGGGACCTATAATTCACCCCTCCACTTT.

In DNA, the CDR3 is TGTGCCAGCAGCTTAGGATCGGGGGAATACACCTTC. Protein product: CASSLGSGEYTF. This chain connects TRBV2 to TRBJ1-2; a possible D gene is TRBD1 (5 bases). This CDR3 contains 12 residues. CDR1 SNHLY and CDR2 FYNNEI come from the germline V gene. Trimming took off 6 bases at V and 11 bases at J, with 16 bases between the two ends.

This clonotype has only a few counts. A far larger clone is only one base removed, so a read error is likely. This is likely a read error, given that the CDR3 carries no conserved phenylalanine or tryptophan at its end. This CDR3 is CASSHNRGQGGYTS. The CDR3 region has the DNA TGTGCCAGCAGCCATAATAGGGGGCAGGGTGGCTACACCTCC. The chain links TRBV7-9 to TRBJ1-2; 7 nucleotides match TRBD1. After removal of 5 bases from V and 7 bases from J, the junction contained 10 bases not matched to a gene. The CDR3 runs 14 residues. Germline values: CDR1 SEHNR, CDR2 FQNEAQ (reference sequence).

The chain combines TRBV30 with TRBJ1-1; no definite D call. This CDR3 is built from 14 residues. Trimming shortened V by 3 bases and J by 1 base, and 12 bases separated the two germline ends. The germline V gene encodes CDR1 GTSNPN and CDR2 SVGIG (reference sequence). CDR3 bases: TGTGCCTGGAGCCGGCCCTTGCGGAACACTGAAGCTTTCTTT. Protein sequence: CAWSRPLRNTEAFF.

The V gene is TRBV5-1, the J gene TRBJ2-4; 7 nucleotides match TRBD1. Looked up from germline, CDR1 is SGHRS and CDR2 is YFSETQ. This CDR3 spans 14 amino acids. The ends lost 4 bases at V and 5 bases at J; junction bases unmatched: 6. In nucleotides, the CDR3 is TGCGCCAGCAGCAGTGGGACAGAACAAAACATTCAGTACTTC. Amino acid sequence: CASSSGTEQNIQYF.

Many counts were recorded for this clonotype. V gene TRBV6-5 combines with J gene TRBJ1-2; maybe TRBD1 (5 bases). The CDR3 is 15 amino acids. Looked up from germline, CDR1 is MNHEY and CDR2 is SVGAGI. Between the trimmed V and J ends, which lost 0 bases and 4 bases, there was a span of 12 bases. CDR3 residues: CASSYSRDSLYGYTF. The CDR3 DNA reads as TGTGCCAGCAGTTACTCAAGAGACAGTCTCTATGGCTACACCTTC.

The rearrangement links TRBV19 to TRBJ1-5, with 12 bases matching TRBD1. Looked up from germline, CDR1 is LNHDA and CDR2 is SQIVND (reference sequence). Losses at the gene ends were 4 bases for V and 6 bases for J; bases not matched to a gene: 10. The CDR3 is 17 residues long. The CDR3 DNA is TGTGCCAGTAGTAGGGGAACCGGGACAGGGGGCGGTCAGCCCCAGCATTTT. This sequence encodes CASSRGTGTGGGQPQHF.

This clonotype was counted only a few times. The gene calls are TRBV25-1 and TRBJ1-5; no reliable D call. V was clipped by 4 bases and J by 2 bases, with 12 bases between them. The germline CDR1 and CDR2 sequences are MGHDK and SYGVNS. The CDR3 consists of 15 residues. The CDR3 spells CASSASARGNQPQHF. As DNA, the CDR3 is TGTGCCAGCAGTGCCTCAGCACGGGGCAATCAGCCCCAGCATTTT.

A few counts support this clonotype. V is TRBV6-2 or TRBV6-3 and J is TRBJ1-3; D is unclear. The CDR3 totals 16 residues. Trimming stripped 0 bases from V and 0 bases from J, with 9 bases between. The germline CDR1 and CDR2 sequences are MNHEY and SVGEGT. The CDR3 region is CASSYSGYGSGNTIYF. The CDR3 coding sequence is TGTGCCAGCAGTTACTCTGGATACGGCTCTGGAAACACCATATATTTT.

This clonotype was picked up many times. V gene TRBV6-1 combines with J gene TRBJ2-5; D is unresolved. Germline CDR1 MNHNS, CDR2 SASEGT. Trimming pared 6 bases from V and 1 base from J, leaving 9 bases between. The CDR3 runs 13 residues. The CDR3 DNA reads TGTGCCAGCAGGAAGGGAATCCAAGAGACCCAGTACTTC. It yields the protein CASRKGIQETQYF.

This clonotype was seen more than once but under ten times. CDR3: CASSVQGSPSTDTQYF. Here the CDR3 DNA reads TGTGCCAGCAGCGTTCAGGGGTCCCCGAGCACAGATACGCAGTATTTT. V is TRBV9 and J is TRBJ2-3, with a possible D match to TRBD1 (6 bases). V gave up 2 bases and J gave up 0 bases, with 13 bases separating them. The CDR3 totals 16 residues. Germline loops: CDR1 SGDLS, CDR2 YYNGEE.

The V gene is TRBV6-5, the J gene TRBJ2-7, with 7 bases aligning to TRBD1. The CDR3 loop spans 15 amino acids. Germline V lookup: CDR1 MNHEY, CDR2 SVGAGI. V was pared by 2 bases and J by 2 bases, with 6 bases of the junction left unmatched. CDR3 loop: CASSYRTGRTYEQYF. CDR3 sequence (DNA): TGTGCCAGCAGTTACAGGACAGGCCGGACCTACGAGCAGTACTTC.

The chain couples TRBV15 to TRBJ2-7; D is perhaps TRBD1 (6 bases). Deletions cut 0 bases from V and 1 base from J, with 10 bases between. The length of the CDR3 is 15 residues. Germline lookup yields CDR1 LNHNV and CDR2 YYDKDF (reference sequence). CDR3 sequence (DNA): TGTGCCACCAGCAGAGAACAGGGATATTCCTACGAGCAGTACTTC. This translates into CATSREQGYSYEQYF.

At least ten counts were recorded for this clonotype. This chain uses TRBV15 with TRBJ1-5; a possible D gene is TRBD1 (5 bases). The CDR3 has 17 amino acids. Germline CDR1 LNHNV, CDR2 YYDKDF (reference sequence). With 0 bases removed from V and 0 bases from J, the gap between germline ends came to 12 bases. The CDR3 protein is CATSRDGGGGSNQPQHF. CDR3 nucleotides: TGTGCCACCAGCAGAGATGGGGGAGGTGGTAGCAATCAGCCCCAGCATTTT. Drawing the rest from reference TRBV15 and TRBJ1-5, the complete variable domain is DAMVIQNPRYQVTQFGKPVTLSCSQTLNHNVMYWYQQKSSQAPKLLFHYYDKDFNNEADTPDNFQSRRPNTSFCFLDIRSPGLGDTAMYLCATSRDGGGGSNQPQHFGDGTRLSIL.

This clonotype has more than one count but fewer than ten. The chain couples TRBV20-1 to TRBJ2-5; possibly TRBD2 for D (6 bases). In germline, CDR1 is DFQATT, CDR2 SNEGSKA (reference sequence). This CDR3 is built from 12 residues. Trimming removed 5 bases from V and 2 bases from J, with 9 bases in between. The CDR3 DNA sequence: TGCAGTGCTCCACGGGGGCAAGAGACCCAGTACTTC. Translation: CSAPRGQETQYF.

The chain recombines TRBV27 with TRBJ1-2; D is uncertain. The CDR3 has 15 residues. Germline V lookup: CDR1 MNHEY, CDR2 SMNVEV (reference sequence). The ends were cut back, 5 bases at V and 2 bases at J, with 15 bases in the middle. The DNA for the CDR3 is TGTGCCAGCAGTGACCCCGCCAGCGGGAACTATGGCTACACCTTC. Amino acid sequence: CASSDPASGNYGYTF.

This chain links TRBV6-1 with TRBJ2-3; D is undetermined. The V and J ends lost 8 bases and 6 bases respectively, with 12 bases between them. Germline V gene data show CDR1 as MNHNS and CDR2 as SASEGT. This CDR3 has 12 residues. The CDR3, as DNA: TGTGCCAGCTCGGCCCCCGGGGATACGCAGTATTTT. The encoded protein is CASSAPGDTQYF.

This clonotype was seen a few times. The V and J genes are TRBV7-2 and TRBJ2-7, with D possibly matching TRBD2 (6 bases). The germline V gene encodes CDR1 SGHTA and CDR2 FQGNSA. The V end lost 2 bases, the J end lost 5 bases, and 19 bases lay between the germline ends. CDR3 length: 16 amino acids. This CDR3 is CASSLRSGPGGDEQYF. The CDR3 coding sequence is TGTGCCAGCAGCTTACGGAGCGGGCCCGGCGGGGACGAGCAGTACTTC.

This clonotype showed up just a few times. The rearrangement uses TRBV28 and TRBJ2-7, with D hard to call. With 5 bases removed from V and 13 bases from J, the gap between germline ends came to 18 bases. The CDR3 runs to 12 residues. Germline CDR1 is MDHEN and CDR2 is SYDVKM. DNA for the CDR3: TGTGCCAGCAGTCCTCCCCGGGCATCAACCTACTTC. Amino acid sequence: CASSPPRASTYF.

This rearrangement joins TRBV12-3 or TRBV12-4 to TRBJ1-6; D is undetermined. Between the trimmed V and J ends, which lost 1 base and 10 bases, there was a span of 11 bases. The CDR3 runs 14 residues. CDR3 bases: TGTGCCAGCAGTTTAGGAGGAAGGTACTCACCCCTCCACTTT. Protein product: CASSLGGRYSPLHF.

This clonotype was observed at least ten times. The chain carries TRBV28 and TRBJ2-6, with D possibly matching TRBD1 (6 bases). Germline V gene lookup returns CDR1 MDHEN and CDR2 SYDVKM. V lost 5 bases and J 1 base, leaving 15 bases between the germline ends. The CDR3 is 17 amino acids. The CDR3 reads CASSTSTTGSGANVLTF. In DNA, the CDR3 is TGTGCCAGCAGTACTAGTACCACAGGGTCTGGGGCCAACGTCCTGACTTTC. Complete variable domain (other parts from reference TRBV28 and TRBJ2-6): DVKVTQSSRYLVKRTGEKVFLECVQDMDHENMFWYRQDPGLGLRLIYFSYDVKMKEKGDIPEGYSVSREKKERFSLILESASTNQTSMYLCASSTSTTGSGANVLTFGAGSRLTVL.

V and J are TRBV7-2 and TRBJ1-5, with TRBD1 as a possible D gene (6 bases). V was trimmed by 0 bases and J by 4 bases, leaving 16 bases between them. The CDR3 covers 17 residues. Germline V gives CDR1 SGHTA, CDR2 FQGNSA. The CDR3 region is CASSLAGRGAWNQPQHF. The CDR3 bases are TGTGCCAGCAGCTTAGCTGGGAGGGGGGCATGGAATCAGCCCCAGCATTTT.

This clonotype was picked up a small number of times. The V and J genes are TRBV20-1 and TRBJ2-1; D uncertain. The germline gives CDR1 DFQATT, CDR2 SNEGSKA (reference sequence). The CDR3 is 11 amino acids. The V and J ends lost 6 bases and 5 bases respectively, with 8 bases between them. This chain's CDR3 is CSADTDNEQFF. The DNA of the CDR3 is TGCAGTGCCGACACAGACAATGAGCAGTTCTTC.

This clonotype showed up many times. The rearrangement joins TRBV28 to TRBJ2-7; TRBD2 matches at 10 bases. The CDR3 is made up of 15 amino acids. The V gene end was trimmed by 7 bases and the J gene end by 5 bases; junction bases not matched to a gene: 11. Looked up from germline, CDR1 is MDHEN and CDR2 is SYDVKM. This chain's CDR3 is CASIPGSGRVNEQYF. The CDR3 DNA sequence: TGTGCCAGCATACCGGGGAGCGGGAGGGTTAACGAGCAGTACTTC.